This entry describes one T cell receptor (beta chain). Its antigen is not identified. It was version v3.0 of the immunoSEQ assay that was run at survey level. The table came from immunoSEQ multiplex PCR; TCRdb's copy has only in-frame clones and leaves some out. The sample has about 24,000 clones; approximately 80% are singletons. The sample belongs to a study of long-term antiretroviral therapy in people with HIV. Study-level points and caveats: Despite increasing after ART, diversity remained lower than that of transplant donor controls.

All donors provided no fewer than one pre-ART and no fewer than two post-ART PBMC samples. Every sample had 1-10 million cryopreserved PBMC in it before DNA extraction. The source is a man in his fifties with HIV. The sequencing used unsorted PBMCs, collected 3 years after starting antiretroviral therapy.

Written as DNA, the CDR3 is TGCGCCAGCAGCTCTACCTGGGGGGAGACCCAGTACTTC. Amino acid sequence: CASSSTWGETQYF. The V and J genes are TRBV5-1 and TRBJ2-5; D may correspond to TRBD1 or TRBD2 (5 bases each). Germline V gene sequence: CDR1 SGHRS, CDR2 YFSETQ. Trimming shortened V by 3 bases and J by 5 bases, and 11 bases separated the two germline ends. The CDR3 consists of 13 residues. Using reference TRBV5-1 and TRBJ2-5 for the parts outside the CDR3, the full variable domain is KAGVTQTPRYLIKTRGQQVTLSCSPISGHRSVSWYQQTPGQGLQFLFEYFSETQRNKGNFPGRFSGRQFSNSRSEMNVSTLELGDSALYLCASSSTWGETQYFGPGTRLLVL.